A selection of T cell receptor beta chains follows, all from one sample in a study of Graves' ophthalmopathy and Graves' hyperthyroidism. TCRdb processed the multiplex PCR reads anew with MiXCR; each CDR3 protein has one entry. This table has around 1,200,000 distinct CDR3 sequences, approximately 35% appearing once. Sequencing was performed on peripheral blood or thyroid tissue (not recorded which). Receptor source: an adult man with Graves' hyperthyroidism. CDR3s include the opening cysteine and the closing phenylalanine or tryptophan. Each record gives: CDR3 DNA, CDR3 protein, D gene, J gene, V gene, clone size. A D gene is named only where the DNA matches it firmly. The size of a clone is reported for some rows only, either as once, few or many, or as a class for expanded clones.

TGTGCCAGCAGCCCCATGGGGAGCTACGAATTC	CASSPMGSYEF	NA	TRBJ2-7	TRBV7-3	NA
TGCAGTGCTAGAGATCGATCGGGACAGGGGTTCAGTCAGCCCCAGCATTTT	CSARDRSGQGFSQPQHF	TRBD1	TRBJ1-5	TRBV20-1	many
TGTGCCAGCAGTACCGGGACAGGGTTTTCTCAGAGTCTCAATCAGCCCCAGCATTTT	CASSTGTGFSQSLNQPQHF	TRBD1	TRBJ1-5	TRBV12-3/TRBV12-4	few
TGTGCCAGCAGCCGCCCAGGGGCCCAGGGAGAGCAGTACTTC	CASSRPGAQGEQYF	NA	TRBJ2-7	TRBV7-2	many
TGTGCCAGCAGTGAAAGTCGGGGGTATCAGCCCCAGCATTTT	CASSESRGYQPQHF	NA	TRBJ1-5	TRBV6-1	few
TGCGCCAGCAGCCAAGACGCGGGGGATAGCGGGAGTCGTGGGTACTTC	CASSQDAGDSGSRGYF	TRBD2	TRBJ2-5	TRBV4-1	many
TGTGCCAGCAGTTTACCAGGGGGACAGGGGGCGGTCTCACCCCTCCACTTT	CASSLPGGQGAVSPLHF	TRBD1	TRBJ1-6	TRBV28	NA
TGCGCCAGCAGCCAAGATTCCGGAACTTACGAGCAGTACTTC	CASSQDSGTYEQYF	NA	TRBJ2-7	TRBV4-3	few
TGCAGCGTTGACTGGGCAGGGGACACCATATATTTT	CSVDWAGDTIYF	NA	TRBJ1-3	TRBV29-1	NA
TGTGCCATCAAGGACAGTAGCTACGAGCAGTACTTC	CAIKDSSYEQYF	NA	TRBJ2-7	TRBV10-3	many
TGTGCCAGCAGCTATGGCATAGCGGGAGAGTTTTACGAGCAGTACTTC	CASSYGIAGEFYEQYF	TRBD2	TRBJ2-7	TRBV10-3	NA
TGTGCCAGCGGGGGTGCGGGGAACACCGGGGAGCTGTTTTTT	CASGGAGNTGELFF	NA	TRBJ2-2	TRBV2	NA
TGCGCCAGCAGCCACGGGCCCAGCTTTTTCCAAGAGACCCAGTACTTC	CASSHGPSFFQETQYF	NA	TRBJ2-5	TRBV4-1	NA
TGTGCCAGCAGCCCCGGTGGCAGCAGGGACTACGAGCAGTACTTC	CASSPGGSRDYEQYF	NA	TRBJ2-7	TRBV25-1	NA
TGTGGAGCTAGCGGGAGATTAGCCGGGGAGCTGTTTTTT	CGASGRLAGELFF	TRBD2	TRBJ2-2	TRBV6-2/TRBV6-3	NA
TGTGCCAGCAGCAAGCTCGGGGGGCGTTCACCCCTCCACTTT	CASSKLGGRSPLHF	NA	TRBJ1-6	TRBV12-3/TRBV12-4	many
TGTGCCACCAGTTACTCGGTCGCGGGCTCTGGGGCCAACGTCCTGACTTTC	CATSYSVAGSGANVLTF	NA	TRBJ2-6	TRBV10-3	NA
TGTGCCAGCAGGTCTGGGACAGGGGTCGGGGAGACCCAGTACTTC	CASRSGTGVGETQYF	TRBD1	TRBJ2-5	TRBV7-8	NA
TGTGCCAGCAGCTTAGGCCTGTTGTCTCTCCAGACCCAGTACTTC	CASSLGLLSLQTQYF	NA	TRBJ2-5	TRBV7-6	NA
TGCAGTGCTAGAGTGGGAACGGGCTACACCTTC	CSARVGTGYTF	NA	TRBJ1-2	TRBV20-1	many
TGCGCCAGCAGCCAAGAAGCCAGGGAGGACTATGGCTACACCTTC	CASSQEAREDYGYTF	NA	TRBJ1-2	TRBV4-3	many
TGTGCCAGCAGCCGGGCGAGTCTATCGAACACTGAAGCTTTCTTT	CASSRASLSNTEAFF	NA	TRBJ1-1	TRBV7-8	many
TGCAGCGTTGATCCATCAGGAGGAGCAGATACGCAGTATTTT	CSVDPSGGADTQYF	NA	TRBJ2-3	TRBV29-1	NA
TGTGCCTGGGGGGCGGGCCAGGGCACTGAAGCTTTCTTT	CAWGAGQGTEAFF	NA	TRBJ1-1	TRBV30	NA
TGTGCCAGCAGCCCATGGGGACAGGGGCACCATTCACCCCTCCACTTT	CASSPWGQGHHSPLHF	TRBD1	TRBJ1-6	TRBV13	many